Below are 19 T cell receptor beta chains sequenced from a single sample in a study of blood T cell repertoires in COVID-19. TCRdb's copy holds only in-frame clones and misses some; the assay was immunoSEQ multiplex PCR. The data show 200,000 to 250,000 clones, with around 86% seen just once and under 4% held by the top ten. Input material: PBMCs or T cells enriched from blood (not recorded which). These receptors all come from a woman between 40 and 55 years old with acute COVID-19.

This rearrangement joins TRBV7-9 to TRBJ2-5; D is uncertain. V dropped 6 bases and J dropped 9 bases, with 11 bases sitting between them. Germline values: CDR1 SEHNR, CDR2 FQNEAQ (reference sequence). The CDR3 runs 11 residues. DNA for the CDR3: TGTGCCAGCAGTCATGAGGTCTCCCAGTACTTC. It translates to CASSHEVSQYF.

The rearrangement uses TRBV6-2 or TRBV6-3 and TRBJ1-3; the match to TRBD1 covers 9 bases. Germline CDR1 MNHEY, CDR2 SVGEGT. With V trimmed by 2 bases and J by 1 base, 0 bases remained unmatched. CDR3 length: 15 amino acids. CDR3 bases: TGTGCCAGCAGTTACGACAGGGGGTCTGGAAACACCATATATTTT. This translates into CASSYDRGSGNTIYF.

CDR3 bases: TGCGCCAGCAGCTCGGGGGGTGGAAGCTATGGCTACACCTTC. As protein: CASSSGGGSYGYTF. This rearrangement joins TRBV5-1 to TRBJ1-2; D may be TRBD1 (5 bases). The V gene's germline CDR1 is SGHRS and CDR2 YFSETQ. Trimming stripped 3 bases from V and 4 bases from J, with 13 bases between. This CDR3 has 14 amino acids.

The chain recombines TRBV12-3 or TRBV12-4 with TRBJ1-1; TRBD1 might be the D (6 bases). The CDR3 spans 13 residues. Deletions cut 5 bases from V and 11 bases from J, with 18 bases between. The CDR3 region is CASSLGQSRVAFF. CDR3 nucleotide sequence: TGTGCCAGCAGTCTCGGACAGTCCAGGGTGGCTTTCTTT.

This chain uses TRBV5-1 with TRBJ2-5, with D possibly matching TRBD1 (8 bases). CDR3 length equals 13 residues. V shed 3 bases and J shed 10 bases, with 16 bases lying between them. Germline V gene lookup returns CDR1 SGHRS and CDR2 YFSETQ. The CDR3 is CASSSDRGGGQYF. CDR3 in DNA: TGCGCCAGCAGCTCAGACAGGGGAGGGGGCCAGTACTTC.

On this clone: Other DNA sequences in this sample translate to the same CDR3. This chain joins TRBV5-1 and TRBJ2-1; 8 bases are shared with TRBD2. Germline V gives CDR1 SGHRS, CDR2 YFSETQ. After removal of 6 bases from V and 0 bases from J, the junction contained 2 bases not matched to a gene. The CDR3 runs to 14 residues. CDR3 region: CASKSGGSYNEQFF. CDR3 in DNA: TGCGCCAGCAAAAGCGGGGGCTCCTACAATGAGCAGTTCTTC. The full variable domain, in which reference TRBV5-1 and TRBJ2-1 provide the parts outside the CDR3, is KAGVTQTPRYLIKTRGQQVTLSCSPISGHRSVSWYQQTPGQGLQFLFEYFSETQRNKGNFPGRFSGRQFSNSRSEMNVSTLELGDSALYLCASKSGGSYNEQFFGPGTRLTVL.

This chain links TRBV10-3 with TRBJ1-1; D might be TRBD1 (5 bases). The CDR3 runs 14 residues. The V and J ends lost 0 bases and 5 bases respectively, with 10 bases between them. Germline values: CDR1 ENHRY, CDR2 SYGVKD. The CDR3 bases are TGTGCCATCAGTGAGTCGGGCGGGGGGACTGAAGCTTTCTTT. It translates to CAISESGGGTEAFF.

The rearrangement uses TRBV27 and TRBJ1-1; 10 bases are a match to TRBD1. The germline V gene has CDR1 MNHEY and CDR2 SMNVEV (reference sequence). Trimming took 6 bases from V and 0 from J; bases not matched to a gene: 10. The CDR3 is 17 residues long. As DNA, the CDR3 is TGTGCCAGCAGCCCTAGGACAGGGGGTATTGTGAACACTGAAGCTTTCTTT. Its translation: CASSPRTGGIVNTEAFF.

The rearrangement links TRBV5-1 to TRBJ1-1; D possibly corresponds to TRBD1 (6 bases). Germline V gene sequence: CDR1 SGHRS, CDR2 YFSETQ. The CDR3 loop spans 13 amino acids. V was clipped by 0 bases and J by 8 bases, with 11 bases between them. The CDR3 loop is CASSLEGGVEAFF. The CDR3 DNA is TGCGCCAGCAGCTTGGAAGGGGGGGTCGAAGCTTTCTTT.

The chain couples TRBV7-3 to TRBJ2-1; 8 bases are a match to TRBD1. CDR1 SGHTA and CDR2 FQGTGA come from the germline V gene. The CDR3 is 15 residues long. V shed 2 bases and J 4 bases; nucleotides not matched to a gene: 4. CDR3 sequence (DNA): TGTGCCAGCAGCTTAGGGGACAGGAGATACAATGAGCAGTTCTTC. Translation: CASSLGDRRYNEQFF.

The rearrangement links TRBV5-4 to TRBJ2-2; 12 bases align to TRBD2. This CDR3 comprises 18 residues. The germline V gene has CDR1 SGHNT and CDR2 YYREEE (reference sequence). The ends lost 4 bases at V and 0 bases at J; junction bases unmatched: 7. The CDR3 DNA reads as TGTGCCAGCAGCGGATGGTCTAGCGGGGGGGCGAACACCGGGGAGCTGTTTTTT. Encoded protein: CASSGWSSGGANTGELFF. Full variable domain (missing parts from reference TRBV5-4 and TRBJ2-2): ETGVTQSPTHLIKTRGQQVTLRCSSQSGHNTVSWYQQALGQGPQFIFQYYREEENGRGNFPPRFSGLQFPNYSSELNVNALELDDSALYLCASSGWSSGGANTGELFFGEGSRLTVL.

The chain has TRBV6-5 and TRBJ2-2, with 8 positions matching TRBD1. The CDR3 is made up of 14 amino acids. Losses at the gene ends were 5 bases for V and 5 bases for J; bases not matched to a gene: 4. CDR1 MNHEY and CDR2 SVGAGI come from the germline V gene. This CDR3 reads CASSRQGRTGELFF. Here the CDR3 DNA reads TGTGCCAGCAGTCGACAGGGGAGGACCGGGGAGCTGTTTTTT.

V is TRBV3-1 (or the pseudogene TRBV3-2) and J is TRBJ2-3, with 9 bases matching TRBD2. V shed 0 bases, J shed 6 bases, and the junction held 7 bases outside the gene matches. In germline, CDR1 is LGHDT, CDR2 YNNKEL (reference sequence). The CDR3 contains 16 residues. CDR3 in amino acids: CASSQEMASGADTQYF. The CDR3 coding sequence is TGTGCCAGCAGCCAAGAAATGGCTAGCGGGGCCGATACGCAGTATTTT.

The chain is built from TRBV7-2 and TRBJ2-6; 7 positions agree with TRBD2. Germline lookup yields CDR1 SGHTA and CDR2 FQGNSA. This CDR3 region has 13 residues. The trim removed 0 bases at V and 11 bases at J, leaving 1 base unmatched. This CDR3 reads CASSLAGGDVLTF. CDR3 bases: TGTGCCAGCAGCTTAGCGGGAGGGGACGTCCTGACTTTC.

This chain uses TRBV5-1 with TRBJ2-4, with TRBD1 matching 7 bases. Germline V gene data show CDR1 as SGHRS and CDR2 as YFSETQ. This CDR3 spans 15 amino acids. V lost 4 bases and J lost 2; bases outside the gene matches: 6. The CDR3 sequence is CASSLDRVSKNIQYF. The CDR3 nucleotides are TGCGCCAGCAGCCTAGACAGGGTTTCCAAAAACATTCAGTACTTC.

The chain recombines TRBV11-2 with TRBJ2-7, with 10 bases lining up with TRBD2. The CDR3 is made up of 18 amino acids. Per the germline V gene, CDR1 is SGHAT and CDR2 is FQNNGV. V gave up 3 bases and J gave up 0 bases; unmatched junction bases: 11. The CDR3 DNA follows: TGTGCCAGCAGCTTCCCGGCTAGCGGGGGCCGGGGCTCCTACGAGCAGTACTTC. It yields the protein CASSFPASGGRGSYEQYF.

This rearrangement joins TRBV30 to TRBJ1-1; maybe TRBD1 (5 bases). This CDR3 has 13 amino acids. Germline CDR1 GTSNPN, CDR2 SVGIG (reference sequence). With 2 bases removed from V and 0 bases from J, the gap between germline ends came to 7 bases. The CDR3 is CAWSKQVNTEAFF. For the CDR3, the DNA is TGTGCCTGGAGTAAACAGGTGAACACTGAAGCTTTCTTT.

The chain is built from TRBV19 and TRBJ1-4, with D possibly matching TRBD1 (6 bases). Germline CDR1 and CDR2: LNHDA and SQIVND (reference sequence). V lost 1 base, J lost 7 bases, and 10 bases lay in between. CDR3 length equals 14 residues. The CDR3 here is CASSIAGASEKLFF. The CDR3 DNA reads TGTGCCAGTAGTATAGCAGGGGCAAGTGAAAAACTGTTTTTT. The complete variable domain, with remaining parts taken from reference TRBV19 and TRBJ1-4, reads DGGITQSPKYLFRKEGQNVTLSCEQNLNHDAMYWYRQDPGQGLRLIYYSQIVNDFQKGDIAEGYSVSREKKESFPLTVTSAQKNPTAFYLCASSIAGASEKLFFGSGTQLSVL.

The chain recombines TRBV19 with TRBJ1-5; 9 bases are shared with TRBD1. CDR3 length equals 15 residues. Germline values: CDR1 LNHDA, CDR2 SQIVND (reference sequence). Trimming at V came to 5 bases and at J to 3 bases, leaving 5 bases not matched to a gene. The CDR3 bases are TGTGCCAGTAGTCCGGGACAGGGAGTCAATCAGCCCCAGCATTTT. This sequence encodes CASSPGQGVNQPQHF.